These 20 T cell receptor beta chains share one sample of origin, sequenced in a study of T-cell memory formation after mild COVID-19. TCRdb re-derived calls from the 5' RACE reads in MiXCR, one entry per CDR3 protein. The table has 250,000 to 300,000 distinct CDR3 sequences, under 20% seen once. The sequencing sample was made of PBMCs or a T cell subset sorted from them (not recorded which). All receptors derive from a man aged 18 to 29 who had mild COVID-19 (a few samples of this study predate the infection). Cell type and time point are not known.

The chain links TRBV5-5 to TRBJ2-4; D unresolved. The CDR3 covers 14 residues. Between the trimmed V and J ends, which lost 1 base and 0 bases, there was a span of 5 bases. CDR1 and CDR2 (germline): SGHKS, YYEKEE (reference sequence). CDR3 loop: CASSLWGAKNIQYF. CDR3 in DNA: TGTGCCAGCAGCTTGTGGGGAGCCAAAAACATTCAGTACTTC. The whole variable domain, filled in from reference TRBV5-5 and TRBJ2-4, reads DAGVTQSPTHLIKTRGQQVTLRCSPISGHKSVSWYQQVLGQGPQFIFQYYEKEERGRGNFPDRFSARQFPNYSSELNVNALLLGDSALYLCASSLWGAKNIQYFGAGTRLSVL.

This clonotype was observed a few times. The CDR3, as DNA: TGTGCCAGTGGAGATTTTAGTGAGACCCAGTACTTC. Its translation: CASGDFSETQYF. This rearrangement joins TRBV19 to TRBJ2-5; the D is unclear. Trimming shortened V by 8 bases and J by 5 bases, and 12 bases separated the two germline ends. Looked up from germline, CDR1 is LNHDA and CDR2 is SQIVND (reference sequence). This CDR3 spans 12 amino acids.

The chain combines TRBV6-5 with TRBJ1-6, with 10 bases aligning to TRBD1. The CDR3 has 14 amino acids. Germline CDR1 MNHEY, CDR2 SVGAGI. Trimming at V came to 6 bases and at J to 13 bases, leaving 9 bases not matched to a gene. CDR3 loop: CASRVDRGLAPLHF. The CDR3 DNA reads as TGTGCCAGCAGGGTAGACAGGGGGCTTGCCCCCCTCCACTTT.

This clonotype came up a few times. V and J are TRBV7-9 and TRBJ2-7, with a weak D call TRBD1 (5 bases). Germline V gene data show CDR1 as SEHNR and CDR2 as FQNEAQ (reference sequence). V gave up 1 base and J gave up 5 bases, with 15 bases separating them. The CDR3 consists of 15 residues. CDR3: CASSLGTGQVHEQYF. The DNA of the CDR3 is TGTGCCAGCAGCTTAGGAACAGGTCAGGTCCACGAGCAGTACTTC.

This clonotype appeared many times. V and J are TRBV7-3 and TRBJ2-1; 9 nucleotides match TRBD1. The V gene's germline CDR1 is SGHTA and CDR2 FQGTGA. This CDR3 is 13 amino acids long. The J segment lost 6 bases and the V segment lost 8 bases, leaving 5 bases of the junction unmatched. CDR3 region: CASGTGPFNEQFF. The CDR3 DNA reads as TGTGCCAGCGGGACAGGGCCGTTCAATGAGCAGTTCTTC. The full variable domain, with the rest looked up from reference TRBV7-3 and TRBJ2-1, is GAGVSQTPSNKVTEKGKYVELRCDPISGHTALYWYRQSLGQGPEFLIYFQGTGAADDSGLPNDRFFAVRPEGSVSTLKIQRTERGDSAVYLCASGTGPFNEQFFGPGTRLTVL.

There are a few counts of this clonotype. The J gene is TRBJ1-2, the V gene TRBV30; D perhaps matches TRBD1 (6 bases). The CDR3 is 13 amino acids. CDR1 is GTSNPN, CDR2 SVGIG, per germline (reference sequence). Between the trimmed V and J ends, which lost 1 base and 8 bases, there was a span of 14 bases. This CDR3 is CAWSASGGQGYTF. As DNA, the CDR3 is TGTGCCTGGAGTGCCTCCGGGGGGCAGGGCTACACCTTC.

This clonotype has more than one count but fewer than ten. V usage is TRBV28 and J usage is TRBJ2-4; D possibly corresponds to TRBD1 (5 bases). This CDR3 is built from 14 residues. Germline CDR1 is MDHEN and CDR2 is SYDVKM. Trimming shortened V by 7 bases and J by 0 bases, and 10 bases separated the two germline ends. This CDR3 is CASNQGAAKNIQYF. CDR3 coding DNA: TGTGCCAGCAATCAAGGGGCAGCCAAAAACATTCAGTACTTC.

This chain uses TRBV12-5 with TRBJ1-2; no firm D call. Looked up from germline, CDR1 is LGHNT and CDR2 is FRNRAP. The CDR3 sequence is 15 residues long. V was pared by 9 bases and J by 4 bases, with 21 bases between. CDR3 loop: CARVRSALPSYGYTF. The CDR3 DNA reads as TGTGCTAGGGTGCGATCGGCCCTTCCCAGCTATGGCTACACCTTC.

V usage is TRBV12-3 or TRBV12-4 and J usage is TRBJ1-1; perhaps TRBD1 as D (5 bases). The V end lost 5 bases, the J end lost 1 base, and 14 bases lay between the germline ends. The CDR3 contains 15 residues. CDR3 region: CASSLREGTNTEAFF. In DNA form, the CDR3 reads TGTGCCAGCAGTCTTCGGGAGGGGACGAACACTGAAGCTTTCTTT.

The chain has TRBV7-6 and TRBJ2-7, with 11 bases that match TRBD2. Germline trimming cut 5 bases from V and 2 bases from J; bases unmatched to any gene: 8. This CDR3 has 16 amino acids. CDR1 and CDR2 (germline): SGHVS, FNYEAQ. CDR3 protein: CASSPTTSGNTYEQYF. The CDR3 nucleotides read TGTGCCAGCAGCCCGACGACTAGCGGGAATACCTACGAGCAGTACTTC.

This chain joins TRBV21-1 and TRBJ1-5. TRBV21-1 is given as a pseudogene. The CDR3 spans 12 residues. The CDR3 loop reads CASGSAGQPQHF. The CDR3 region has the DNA TGTGCCAGCGGGAGTGCAGGGCAGCCCCAGCATTTT.

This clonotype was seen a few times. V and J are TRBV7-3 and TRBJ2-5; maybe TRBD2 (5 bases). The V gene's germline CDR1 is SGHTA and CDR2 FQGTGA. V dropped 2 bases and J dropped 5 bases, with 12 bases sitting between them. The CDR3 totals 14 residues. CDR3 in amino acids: CASSLAGSRETQYF. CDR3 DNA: TGTGCCAGCAGCTTAGCGGGTTCTCGGGAGACCCAGTACTTC.

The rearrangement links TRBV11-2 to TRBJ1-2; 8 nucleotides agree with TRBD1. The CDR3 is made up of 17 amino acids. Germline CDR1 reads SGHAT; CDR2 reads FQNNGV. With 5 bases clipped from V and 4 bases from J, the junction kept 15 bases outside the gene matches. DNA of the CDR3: TGTGCCAGCAGCCGTACGGACAGGGCGCCTTCGGTCTATGGCTACACCTTC. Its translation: CASSRTDRAPSVYGYTF.

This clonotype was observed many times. The CDR3 is CASSLVIRDEQYF. CDR3 DNA sequence: TGTGCCAGCAGCTTAGTGATAAGGGACGAGCAGTACTTC. J is TRBJ2-7 and V is TRBV13; D gene uncertain. V was trimmed by 1 base and J by 5 bases, leaving 9 bases between them. This CDR3 contains 13 residues. Germline CDR1 reads PRHDT; CDR2 reads FYEKMQ (reference sequence).

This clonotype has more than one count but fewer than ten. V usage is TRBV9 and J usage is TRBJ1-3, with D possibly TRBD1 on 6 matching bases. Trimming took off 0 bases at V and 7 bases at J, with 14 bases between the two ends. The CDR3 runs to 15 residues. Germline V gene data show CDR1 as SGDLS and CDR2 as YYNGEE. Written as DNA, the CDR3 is TGTGCCAGCAGCGTAGCGCCAGGGGACATGAACACCATATATTTT. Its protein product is CASSVAPGDMNTIYF.

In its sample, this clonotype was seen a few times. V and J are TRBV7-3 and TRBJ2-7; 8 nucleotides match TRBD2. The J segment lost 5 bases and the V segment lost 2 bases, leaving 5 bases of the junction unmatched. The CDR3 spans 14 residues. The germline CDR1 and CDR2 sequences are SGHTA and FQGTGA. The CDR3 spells CASSLSGGYDEQYF. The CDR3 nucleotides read TGTGCCAGCAGCTTATCGGGGGGGTACGACGAGCAGTACTTC.

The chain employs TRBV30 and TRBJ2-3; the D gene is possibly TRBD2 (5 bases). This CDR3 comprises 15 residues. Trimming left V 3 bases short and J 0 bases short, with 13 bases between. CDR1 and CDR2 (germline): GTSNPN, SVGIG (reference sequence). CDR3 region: CAWSISSPSTDTQYF. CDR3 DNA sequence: TGTGCCTGGAGCATCTCTAGCCCTAGCACAGATACGCAGTATTTT.

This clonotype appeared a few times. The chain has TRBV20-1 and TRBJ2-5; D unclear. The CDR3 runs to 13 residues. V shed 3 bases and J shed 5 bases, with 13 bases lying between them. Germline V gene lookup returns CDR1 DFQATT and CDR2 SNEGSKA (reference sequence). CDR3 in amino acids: CSASPTARETQYF. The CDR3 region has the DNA TGCAGTGCTAGCCCCACGGCCCGTGAGACCCAGTACTTC.

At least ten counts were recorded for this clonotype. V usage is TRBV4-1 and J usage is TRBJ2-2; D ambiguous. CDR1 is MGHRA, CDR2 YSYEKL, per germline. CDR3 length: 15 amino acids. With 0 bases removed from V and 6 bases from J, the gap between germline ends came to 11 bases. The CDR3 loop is CASSQEVPIPGELFF. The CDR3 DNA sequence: TGCGCCAGCAGCCAAGAGGTGCCGATCCCCGGGGAGCTGTTTTTT.

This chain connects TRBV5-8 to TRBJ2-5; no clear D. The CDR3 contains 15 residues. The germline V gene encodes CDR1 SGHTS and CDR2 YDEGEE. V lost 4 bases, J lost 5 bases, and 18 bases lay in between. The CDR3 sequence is CASSLQDPGTETQYF. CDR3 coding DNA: TGTGCCAGCAGCCTCCAGGACCCAGGCACGGAGACCCAGTACTTC.